The clone carrying this T cell receptor (beta chain) came up a few times. The data derive from a study of control samples from healthy donors and cancer patients. Libraries were prepared by immunoSEQ multiplex PCR; TCRdb keeps only in-frame clonotypes and omits some of them. The sample consists of around 43,000 clones, about 94% of them appearing once. From germline, CDR1 is LGHNA and CDR2 YSLEER. The V gene lost 4 bases and the J gene lost 3 bases, with 16 bases spanning the gap. CDR3 length equals 17 residues. The chain combines TRBV4-3 with TRBJ1-6, with D maybe TRBD1 (5 bases). Sequenced sample: blood. The sequence came from a woman aged 50 to 60 in good health. CDR3 DNA sequence: TGCGCCAGCAGCCGAGCCCCGACAGTGGGCTATAATTCACCCCTCCACTTT. Its protein is CASSRAPTVGYNSPLHF.